The 29 T cell receptor beta chains given below trace back to one sample, sequenced in a study of blood T cells in healthy people across ages. Combining a sample-barcoded 5' primer with a J-beta primer mix, a second PCR ran for roughly 6 to 11 cycles. Each CDR3 protein is one row after TCRdb ran MiXCR on the 5' RACE reads. The sample includes hundreds of thousands of distinct CDR3 sequences, more than 20% seen only once; the top ten take 3.5% to 4%. The sample consisted of blood. The receptors come from a man aged 65-85 years in good health.

J is TRBJ2-5 and V is TRBV7-3; D perhaps matches TRBD1 (6 bases). This CDR3 spans 15 amino acids. Germline loops: CDR1 SGHTA, CDR2 FQGTGA. The germline V and J ends were trimmed by 2 bases and 2 bases, with 12 bases remaining between them. CDR3 bases: TGTGCCAGCAGCTTATCCGGGACACCTCAAGAGACCCAGTACTTC. Protein: CASSLSGTPQETQYF.

This clonotype was counted between two and nine times. The rearrangement joins TRBV19 to TRBJ2-1; D ambiguous. The CDR3 length is 12 residues. CDR1 is LNHDA and CDR2 is SQIVND in the germline V gene (reference sequence). Trimming left V 8 bases short and J 0 bases short, with 5 bases between. The CDR3 nucleotides are TGTGCCAGTGCGGACTCCTACAATGAGCAGTTCTTC. This sequence encodes CASADSYNEQFF.

This rearrangement joins TRBV20-1 to TRBJ2-1; TRBD2 matches 9 bases. This CDR3 contains 17 residues. Per the germline V gene, CDR1 is DFQATT and CDR2 is SNEGSKA (reference sequence). The V gene end was trimmed by 0 bases and the J gene end by 4 bases; junction bases not matched to a gene: 10. CDR3 region: CSARDGGRASGYNEQFF. The DNA for the CDR3 is TGCAGTGCTAGAGATGGCGGGAGGGCTTCGGGGTACAATGAGCAGTTCTTC.

This clonotype showed up just a few times. This CDR3 fails to terminate in the conserved phenylalanine or tryptophan, so it likely reflects a read error. J is TRBJ2-3 and V is TRBV30; D is perhaps TRBD2 (5 bases). This CDR3 spans 13 amino acids. Germline V CDR1 and CDR2: GTSNPN, SVGIG (reference sequence). The CDR3 bases are TGTGCCTGGACCCAGGCTAGCAGAGATACGCAGTATCTT. Translating it yields CAWTQASRDTQYL.

The chain carries TRBV12-3 or TRBV12-4 and TRBJ1-2; maybe TRBD1 (6 bases). Trimming took 6 bases from V and 8 from J, leaving 25 bases between them. The CDR3 has 16 residues. CDR3 DNA sequence: TGTGCCAGCAGCCGGGGGCAGGTAGAGTTCGGGGGCGGCTACACCTTC. Protein product: CASSRGQVEFGGGYTF.

As regards this clonotype: One end of the junction varies from germline; a read error may be responsible. The gene calls are TRBV2 and TRBJ1-1, with TRBD1 as a possible D gene (6 bases). The CDR3 extends over 11 amino acids. CDR1 and CDR2 (germline): SNHLY, FYNNEI. CDR3 residues: CASQGNTGAFF. DNA for the CDR3: TGTGCCAGCCAGGGGAACACTGGAGCTTTCTTT.

The table lists this clonotype with a few counts. V and J are TRBV11-2 and TRBJ2-5; 7 nucleotides match TRBD1. CDR3 length equals 15 residues. V lost 5 bases, J lost 2 bases, and 8 bases stayed unmatched. The germline gives CDR1 SGHAT, CDR2 FQNNGV. In nucleotides, the CDR3 is TGTGCCAGCAGCCCTGGACAGGCCATGCAAGAGACCCAGTACTTC. Residues: CASSPGQAMQETQYF.

The chain recombines TRBV20-1 with TRBJ2-2; the D gene is possibly TRBD1 (5 bases). V was clipped by 7 bases and J by 7 bases, with 13 bases between them. There are 12 residues in the CDR3. The germline V gene encodes CDR1 DFQATT and CDR2 SNEGSKA (reference sequence). The CDR3 sequence: CSVTKGFGELFF. The CDR3 coding sequence is TGCAGTGTCACGAAGGGGTTCGGGGAGCTGTTTTTT.

With regard to this clonotype: Germline is not matched at one junction end, which may reflect a read error. In DNA form, the CDR3 reads TGTACAGGAGCGGGATCCTACAATGAGCAGTTCTTC. Its protein product is CTGAGSYNEQFF. The chain employs TRBV29-1 and TRBJ2-1, with TRBD2 identical over 7 bases. CDR1 is SQVTM, CDR2 ANQGSEA, per germline. The CDR3 runs to 12 residues.

This clonotype was counted between two and nine times. V is TRBV11-2 and J is TRBJ2-1, with no clear D. The V and J ends lost 3 bases and 4 bases respectively, with 7 bases between them. CDR3 length: 13 amino acids. Germline V gives CDR1 SGHAT, CDR2 FQNNGV. Here the CDR3 DNA reads TGTGCCAGCAGCTTCGAGGCATACAATGAGCAGTTCTTC. It codes for CASSFEAYNEQFF.

This clonotype showed up just a few times. A far larger clone is one nucleotide away, so this likely arose from a read error. The gene calls are TRBV12-3 or TRBV12-4 and TRBJ2-7; no clear D. The CDR3 sequence is 11 residues long. The CDR3 spells CTSSLGYEQYF. The DNA for the CDR3 is TGTACCAGCAGTTTGGGCTACGAGCAGTACTTC.

The V call is TRBV28, the J call TRBJ2-3; TRBD1 agrees at 9 bases. CDR1 is MDHEN and CDR2 is SYDVKM in the germline V gene. J was trimmed by 8 bases and V by 5 bases; bases with no gene match: 5. The CDR3 has 13 residues. Written as DNA, the CDR3 is TGTGCCAGCAGTGGGGGACAGGGTGGTACGCAGTATTTT. This translates into CASSGGQGGTQYF.

The chain carries TRBV20-1 and TRBJ1-2, with D hard to call. V lost 6 bases and J 8 bases, leaving 22 bases between the germline ends. The germline V gene encodes CDR1 DFQATT and CDR2 SNEGSKA (reference sequence). The CDR3 totals 14 residues. The CDR3 loop is CSAPLVRTYGGYTF. The CDR3 DNA is TGCAGTGCCCCGCTGGTCAGAACCTATGGCGGCTACACCTTC.

This clonotype was picked up a small number of times. The rearrangement joins TRBV27 to TRBJ2-1; TRBD2 matches at 10 bases. This CDR3 contains 16 residues. CDR1 MNHEY and CDR2 SMNVEV come from the germline V gene (reference sequence). Trimming took 5 bases from V and 2 from J; bases not matched to a gene: 6. The CDR3 is CASSPGLAPAYNEQFF. CDR3 DNA sequence: TGTGCCAGCAGTCCGGGACTAGCGCCTGCCTACAATGAGCAGTTCTTC.

This clonotype was picked up a small number of times. The chain recombines TRBV25-1 with TRBJ1-1; D unclear. In germline, CDR1 is MGHDK, CDR2 SYGVNS. The V end lost 7 bases, the J end lost 4 bases, and 7 bases lay between the germline ends. The CDR3 has 11 residues. The CDR3 DNA reads as TGTGCCAGCACATTAGGCACTGAAGCTTTCTTT. As protein: CASTLGTEAFF.

This clonotype occurred a few times. With a much larger clone just one base away, this may be a read error. CDR3 nucleotide sequence: TGTGCCAGCAGCAAGGACTGGAACACCGGGGAGCTGTTTTTT. It translates to CASSKDWNTGELFF. J is TRBJ2-2 and V is TRBV6-4, with D maybe TRBD2 (5 bases). V dropped 6 bases and J dropped 1 base, with 9 bases sitting between them. Germline values: CDR1 MRHNA, CDR2 SNTAGT. The CDR3 loop spans 14 amino acids.

The chain uses TRBV6-1 and TRBJ2-1; 13 bases are shared with TRBD2. V lost 5 bases, J lost 0 bases, and 7 bases stayed unmatched. The CDR3 sequence is 18 residues long. From germline, CDR1 is MNHNS and CDR2 SASEGT. This CDR3 is CASSQRGTSGDSYNEQFF. CDR3 sequence (DNA): TGTGCCAGCAGTCAACGCGGGACTAGCGGGGACTCCTACAATGAGCAGTTCTTC.

The table lists this clonotype with a count of one. V is TRBV27 and J is TRBJ2-1; TRBD2 agrees at 9 bases. Germline V CDR1 and CDR2: MNHEY, SMNVEV (reference sequence). V trimming: 2 bases; J trimming: 9 bases; junction bases outside the gene matches: 8. The length of the CDR3 is 15 residues. CDR3 in DNA: TGTGCCAGCAGTTTAGCGGCGGGAGGGCCTACTGAGCAGTTCTTC. Translating gives CASSLAAGGPTEQFF.

This clonotype was observed a handful of times. This chain uses TRBV7-9 with TRBJ2-6; D is uncertain. V was shortened by 1 base and J by 3 bases, with 10 bases between the two germline ends. The CDR3 runs to 16 residues. The germline V gene has CDR1 SEHNR and CDR2 FQNEAQ (reference sequence). The CDR3 nucleotides are TGTGCCAGCAGCTTAGAACCGATGGTTGGGGCCAACGTCCTGACTTTC. It encodes CASSLEPMVGANVLTF.

The J gene is TRBJ2-2, the V gene TRBV2; D uncertain. There are 14 residues in the CDR3. V was cut by 3 bases and J by 4 bases, with 9 bases left in between. The germline V gene encodes CDR1 SNHLY and CDR2 FYNNEI. Written as DNA, the CDR3 is TGTGCCAGCAGTGATCAAGGAGTCACCGGGGAGCTGTTTTTT. This encodes CASSDQGVTGELFF.

The rearrangement uses TRBV20-1 and TRBJ2-3, with 13 bases identical to TRBD2. V trimming: 3 bases; J trimming: 0 bases; junction bases outside the gene matches: 9. This CDR3 comprises 18 residues. Germline V gives CDR1 DFQATT, CDR2 SNEGSKA (reference sequence). The CDR3 region has the DNA TGCAGTGCTAGGCGGACTAGCGGGAGACGGCCTAGCACAGATACGCAGTATTTT. This encodes CSARRTSGRRPSTDTQYF.

The gene calls are TRBV20-1 and TRBJ2-5, with D possibly being TRBD2 (6 bases). Germline values: CDR1 DFQATT, CDR2 SNEGSKA (reference sequence). The CDR3 contains 13 residues. V shed 1 base and J shed 3 bases, with 9 bases lying between them. CDR3 DNA: TGCAGTGCTAGAGTTGCGGGAAAAGAGACCCAGTACTTC. Its protein product is CSARVAGKETQYF.

The genes are TRBV4-1 and TRBJ2-3; 7 bases are a match to TRBD1. CDR3 length: 15 amino acids. V lost 0 bases, J lost 8 bases, and 8 bases stayed unmatched. From germline, CDR1 is MGHRA and CDR2 YSYEKL. CDR3 DNA sequence: TGCGCCAGCAGCCAAGATGGGGACAGCGCGCTTACGCAGTATTTT. Its translation is CASSQDGDSALTQYF.

This clonotype has a single count. The V call is TRBV20-1, the J call TRBJ2-1; D is ambiguous. The CDR3 length is 15 residues. Looked up from germline, CDR1 is DFQATT and CDR2 is SNEGSKA (reference sequence). Trimming took off 1 base at V and 3 bases at J, with 13 bases between the two ends. The DNA of the CDR3 is TGCAGTGCTAGAGTAGCCCGTGGGTTCTACAATGAGCAGTTCTTC. Translated: CSARVARGFYNEQFF.

The chain couples TRBV10-2 to TRBJ2-7, with D possibly matching TRBD2 (6 bases). The CDR3 has 15 amino acids. Per the germline V gene, CDR1 is WSHSY and CDR2 is SAAADI. V lost 3 bases and J 0 bases, leaving 12 bases between the germline ends. The chain's CDR3 is CASSEWGDHSYEQYF. DNA of the CDR3: TGCGCCAGCAGTGAATGGGGGGACCACTCCTACGAGCAGTACTTC.

The genes are TRBV18 and TRBJ2-6; TRBD1 or TRBD2 may be the D gene (5 bases each). Germline-derived CDR1 and CDR2 are KGHSH and LQKENI. CDR3 length: 16 amino acids. V lost 3 bases, J lost 6 bases, and 15 bases lay in between. The CDR3 sequence is CASSPSGALEANVLTF. In nucleotides, the CDR3 is TGTGCCAGCTCACCGTCCGGGGCGCTTGAGGCCAACGTCCTGACTTTC.

This clonotype has ten or more counts. The chain joins TRBV5-6 to TRBJ2-5; tentatively, D is TRBD1 or TRBD2 (5 bases each). Germline V gene data show CDR1 as SGHDT and CDR2 as YYEEEE. V lost 2 bases, J lost 5 bases, and 7 bases lay in between. This CDR3 has 12 amino acids. DNA for the CDR3: TGTGCCAGCAGCTTAGGGACGGAGACCCAGTACTTC. This codes for CASSLGTETQYF.

Only a few counts were recorded for this clonotype. This chain joins TRBV21-1 and TRBJ2-5; the D call of TRBD1 is as the table states it, not checked on the DNA. TRBV21-1 is a known pseudogene. The CDR3 runs to 17 residues. CDR3 region: CASSRVGTGGRQETQYF. The CDR3 DNA is TGTGCCAGCAGCAGGGTGGGGACAGGGGGCCGCCAAGAGACCCAGTACTTC.

The genes are TRBV28 and TRBJ2-1; 9 bases are a match to TRBD1. V dropped 2 bases and J dropped 5; count of bases not matched to a gene: 4. The V gene's germline CDR1 is MDHEN and CDR2 SYDVKM. There are 15 residues in the CDR3. CDR3 coding DNA: TGTGCCAGCAGTTTAGGGGACAGGGACCACAATGAGCAGTTCTTC. Translating gives CASSLGDRDHNEQFF.